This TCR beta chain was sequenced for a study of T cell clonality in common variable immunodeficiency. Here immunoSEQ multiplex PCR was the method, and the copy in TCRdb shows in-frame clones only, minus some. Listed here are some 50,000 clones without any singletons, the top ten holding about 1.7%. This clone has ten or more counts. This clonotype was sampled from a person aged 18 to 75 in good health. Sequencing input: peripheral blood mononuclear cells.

The CDR3 sequence is CASGLGLSVEQYF. The part of the CDR3 DNA that was read is TGTGCTAGTGGTTTGGGACTCAGTGTCGAG. The chain links TRBV12-5 to TRBJ2-7; D gene unclear. The CDR3 end falls 3 residues outside the read, so it is completed with the germline J gene. V dropped 1 base and J dropped 6 bases, with 10 bases sitting between them. The CDR3 covers 13 residues. Germline loops: CDR1 LGHNT, CDR2 FRNRAP.